There are many counts of the clone carrying this T cell receptor (beta chain). The sample belongs to a study of early T cells in non-severe SARS-CoV-2 infection. This CDR3 is built from 16 residues. V dropped 2 bases and J dropped 1 base, with 17 bases sitting between them. Germline assignment: CDR1 DFQATT and CDR2 SNEGSKA (reference sequence). TCRdb reprocessed the 5' RACE reads via MiXCR and lists one record per CDR3 protein. The sample yields tens of thousands of distinct CDR3 sequences, less than 6% seen once. The origin of this receptor is an adult who was a healthcare worker with PCR-confirmed SARS-CoV-2 infection or an uninfected control (not recorded which). V gene TRBV20-1 combines with J gene TRBJ1-1; D is possibly TRBD1 (6 bases). Sequences were derived from whole blood, sampled at baseline. Here the CDR3 DNA reads TGCAGTGCTAGAAGGCAGGGGACTACCAAGAACACTGAAGCTTTCTTT. The encoded protein is CSARRQGTTKNTEAFF.